Ten or more counts support the clone carrying this T cell receptor beta chain. Germline CDR1 MNHNS, CDR2 SASEGT. CDR3 length: 16 amino acids. The V end was cut by 0 bases, the J end by 5 bases, with 15 bases between. RNA transcripts provided the source from which TCR beta CDR3 regions were amplified. First-round RT-PCR with HTBI primers amplified the TCR CDR3 region. TCRdb redid the calling of the multiplex PCR reads with MiXCR, one entry per CDR3 protein. The sample carries 95,000 to 110,000 distinct CDR3 sequences, about 17% recorded once. For the diagnoses, clinical symptoms, serum thyroxine and TRAb, thyroid ultrasound and orbital computed tomography were used. These data originate in a study of T cells in Graves' hyperthyroidism and ophthalmopathy.

The chain joins TRBV6-1 to TRBJ2-3, with a possible D match to TRBD2 (5 bases). The sequenced sample consisted of blood. The clonotype comes from a woman in her forties or fifties with Graves' hyperthyroidism. The DNA for the CDR3 is TGTGCCAGCAGTGAAGCATCAGCCCTCGAGGGAGATACGCAGTATTTT. Its protein is CASSEASALEGDTQYF.